This T cell receptor beta chain appears in the sequencing data of a study of blood T cell repertoires in COVID-19. In the study overall: Collection of acute and convalescent COVID-19 samples took place in the United States, Italy and Spain. Sample material is recorded as cDNA or gDNA derived from T cells, B-cell-depleted T cells, or PBMCs.

Original processing notes: Estimates of nucleated cell counts were drawn from the amplification of reference gene primers. The table came from immunoSEQ multiplex PCR; TCRdb's copy has only in-frame clones and leaves some out. From that table come the V and J calls and clone size; the DNA was used to work out D and trimming. The data hold tens of thousands of clones, with roughly 90% observed a single time. Sequenced input: peripheral blood. The sequence came from a human donor in a cohort sampled during active COVID-19.

The CDR3 DNA reads TGTGCCAGCAGTGAGGCAGGGGGCTCTGGGGCCAACGTCCTGACTTTC. It specifies CASSEAGGSGANVLTF. The chain links TRBV2 to TRBJ2-6, with 7 nucleotides matching TRBD1. V was clipped by 3 bases and J by 0 bases; unmatched bases: 2. The CDR3 contains 16 residues. Germline V lookup: CDR1 SNHLY, CDR2 FYNNEI.